This T cell receptor beta chain emerged from a study of T cell repertoires in cytomegalovirus infection. Study-wide background: TCR beta signatures that were public indicated CMV infection and matching HLA type.

CDR1 and CDR2 (germline): SEHNR, FQNEAQ (reference sequence). V lost 5 bases to trimming and J lost 3 bases; unmatched junction nucleotides: 9. This CDR3 is 15 amino acids long. This clonotype was seen more than once but under ten times. The antigen is unknown. TCRdb independently ran MiXCR on the reads; one entry per CDR3 protein. The table has around 500,000 distinct CDR3 sequences, about 42% seen once. Findings and limits, study-wide: The ex vivo response showed dominance by HLA-C-restricted CMV-specific TCR beta clonotypes.

This rearrangement joins TRBV7-9 to TRBJ2-7; 8 bases are a match to TRBD1. Source: cultured PBMCs, taken from culture after CMV antigen stimulation. The sequence was obtained from a human donor in good health (CMV status not recorded). Some clones in this sample may be carry-over from other donors' samples. CDR3 in DNA: TGTGCCAGCAGCCCAGACGGGACAGGCAACTACGAGCAGTACTTC. It is translated as CASSPDGTGNYEQYF.